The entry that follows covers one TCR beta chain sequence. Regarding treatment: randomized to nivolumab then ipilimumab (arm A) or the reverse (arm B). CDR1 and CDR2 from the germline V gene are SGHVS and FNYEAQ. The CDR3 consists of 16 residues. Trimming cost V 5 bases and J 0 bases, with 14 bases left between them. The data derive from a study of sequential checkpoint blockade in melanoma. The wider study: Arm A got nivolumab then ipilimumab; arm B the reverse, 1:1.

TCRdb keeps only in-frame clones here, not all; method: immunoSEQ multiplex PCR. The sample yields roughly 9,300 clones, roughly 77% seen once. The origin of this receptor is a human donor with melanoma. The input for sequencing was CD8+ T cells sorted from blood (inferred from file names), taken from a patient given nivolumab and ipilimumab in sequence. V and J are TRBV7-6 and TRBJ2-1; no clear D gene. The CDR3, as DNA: TGTGCCAGCAGCCCCGGCCTAGAGTCCTCCTACAATGAGCAGTTCTTC. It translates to CASSPGLESSYNEQFF.